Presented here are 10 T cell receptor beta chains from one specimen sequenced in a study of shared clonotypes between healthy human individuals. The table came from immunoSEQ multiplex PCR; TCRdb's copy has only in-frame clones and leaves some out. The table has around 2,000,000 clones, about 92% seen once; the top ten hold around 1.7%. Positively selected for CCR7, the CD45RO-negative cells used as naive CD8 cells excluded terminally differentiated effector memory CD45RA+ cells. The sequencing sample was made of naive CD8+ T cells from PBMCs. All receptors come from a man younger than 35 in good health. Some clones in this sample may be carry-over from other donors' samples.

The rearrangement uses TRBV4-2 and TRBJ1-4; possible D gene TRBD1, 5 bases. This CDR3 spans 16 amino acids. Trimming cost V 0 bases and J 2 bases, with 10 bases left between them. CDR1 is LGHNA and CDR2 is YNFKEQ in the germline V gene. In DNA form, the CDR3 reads TGTGCCAGCAGCCAAGAAGCAGCAGGGACTAATGAAAAACTGTTTTTT. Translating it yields CASSQEAAGTNEKLFF.

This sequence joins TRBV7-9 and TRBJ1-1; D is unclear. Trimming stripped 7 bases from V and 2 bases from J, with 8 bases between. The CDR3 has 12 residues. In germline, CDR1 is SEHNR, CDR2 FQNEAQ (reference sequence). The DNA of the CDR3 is TGTGCCAGCACCGATGACAACACTGAAGCTTTCTTT. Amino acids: CASTDDNTEAFF.

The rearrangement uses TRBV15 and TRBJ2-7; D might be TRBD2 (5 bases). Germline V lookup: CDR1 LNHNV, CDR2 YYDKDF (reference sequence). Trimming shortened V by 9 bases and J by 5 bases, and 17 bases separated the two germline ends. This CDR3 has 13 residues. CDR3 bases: TGTGCCACAACCCGGGGTCCGTTGGACGAGCAGTACTTC. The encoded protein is CATTRGPLDEQYF.

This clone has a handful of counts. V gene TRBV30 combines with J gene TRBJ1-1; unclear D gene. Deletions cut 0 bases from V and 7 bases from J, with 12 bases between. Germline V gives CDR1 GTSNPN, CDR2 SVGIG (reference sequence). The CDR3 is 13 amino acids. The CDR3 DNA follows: TGTGCCTGGAGTGTACTGGGAGGGAATGAAGCTTTCTTT. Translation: CAWSVLGGNEAFF.

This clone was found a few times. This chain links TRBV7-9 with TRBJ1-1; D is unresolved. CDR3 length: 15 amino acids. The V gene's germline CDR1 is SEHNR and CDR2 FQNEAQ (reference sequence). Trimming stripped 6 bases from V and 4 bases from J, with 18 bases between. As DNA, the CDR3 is TGTGCCAGCAGATCCGGCCCCGAGCTAGTCACTGAAGCTTTCTTT. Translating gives CASRSGPELVTEAFF.

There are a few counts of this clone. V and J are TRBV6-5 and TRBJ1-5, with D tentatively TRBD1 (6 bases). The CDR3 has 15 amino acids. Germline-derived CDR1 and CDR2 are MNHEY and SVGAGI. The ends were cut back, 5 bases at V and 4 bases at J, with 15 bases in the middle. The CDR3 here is CASSRTEELNQPQHF. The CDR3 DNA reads TGTGCCAGCAGTCGGACAGAAGAACTTAATCAGCCCCAGCATTTT.

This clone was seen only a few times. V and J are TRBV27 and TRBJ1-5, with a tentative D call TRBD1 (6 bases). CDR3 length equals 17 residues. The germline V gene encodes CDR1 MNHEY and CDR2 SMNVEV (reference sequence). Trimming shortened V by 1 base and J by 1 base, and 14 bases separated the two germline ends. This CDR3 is CASSLFAGALSNQPQHF. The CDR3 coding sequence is TGTGCCAGCAGTTTATTTGCAGGGGCCCTAAGCAATCAGCCCCAGCATTTT.

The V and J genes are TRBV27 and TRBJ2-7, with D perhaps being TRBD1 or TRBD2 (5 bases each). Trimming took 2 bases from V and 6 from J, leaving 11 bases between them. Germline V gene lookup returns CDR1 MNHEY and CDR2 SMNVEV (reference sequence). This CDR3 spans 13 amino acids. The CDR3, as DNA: TGTGCCAGCAGTTTAACTGTAGGGACCGAGCAGTACTTC. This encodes CASSLTVGTEQYF.

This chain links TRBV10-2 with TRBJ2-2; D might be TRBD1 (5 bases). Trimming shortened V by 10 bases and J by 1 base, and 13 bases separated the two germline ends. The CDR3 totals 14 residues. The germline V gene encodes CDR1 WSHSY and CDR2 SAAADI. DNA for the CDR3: TGCGCCACCACTACCGGACAGAACACCGGGGAGCTGTTTTTT. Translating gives CATTTGQNTGELFF.

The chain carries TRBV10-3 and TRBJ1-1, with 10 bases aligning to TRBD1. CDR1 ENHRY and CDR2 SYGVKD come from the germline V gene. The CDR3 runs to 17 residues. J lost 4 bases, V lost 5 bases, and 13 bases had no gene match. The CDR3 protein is CAISIRDRGTVVTEAFF. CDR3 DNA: TGTGCCATCAGTATAAGGGACAGGGGAACGGTGGTCACTGAAGCTTTCTTT.